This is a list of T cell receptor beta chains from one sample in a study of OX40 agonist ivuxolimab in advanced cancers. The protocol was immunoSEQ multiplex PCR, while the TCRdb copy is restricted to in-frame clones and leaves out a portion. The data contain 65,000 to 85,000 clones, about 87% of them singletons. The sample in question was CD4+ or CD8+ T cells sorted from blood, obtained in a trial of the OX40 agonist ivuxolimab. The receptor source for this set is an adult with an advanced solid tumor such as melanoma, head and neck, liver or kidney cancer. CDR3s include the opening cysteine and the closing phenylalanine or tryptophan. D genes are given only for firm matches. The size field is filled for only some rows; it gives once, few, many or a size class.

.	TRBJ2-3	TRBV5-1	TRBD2	CASSLWGGTADTQYF	TGCGCCAGCAGCTTGTGGGGGGGAACAGCGGATACGCAGTATTTT
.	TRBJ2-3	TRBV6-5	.	CASRSWVTDTQYF	TGTGCCAGCAGGTCATGGGTCACAGATACGCAGTATTTT
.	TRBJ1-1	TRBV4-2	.	CASSQEEGGIGEAFF	TGTGCCAGCAGCCAAGAAGAAGGGGGAATCGGTGAAGCTTTCTTT
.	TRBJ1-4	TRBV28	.	CASSLSGVEKLFF	TGTGCCAGCAGTCTATCAGGGGTCGAAAAACTGTTTTTT
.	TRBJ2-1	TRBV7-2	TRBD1	CASSLGQATYNEQFF	TGTGCCAGCAGCTTGGGACAGGCTACGTACAATGAGCAGTTCTTC
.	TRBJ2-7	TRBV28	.	CASSLWGQDEQYF	TGTGCCAGCAGTTTATGGGGGCAGGACGAGCAGTACTTC
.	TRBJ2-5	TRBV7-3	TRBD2	CASSQISGGAETQYF	TGTGCCAGCAGCCAAATAAGCGGGGGGGCCGAGACCCAGTACTTC
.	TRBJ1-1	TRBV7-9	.	CASSLVVSTEAFF	TGTGCCAGCAGTTTGGTGGTGAGCACTGAAGCTTTCTTT
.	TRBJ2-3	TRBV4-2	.	CASSQGRATDTQYF	TGTGCCAGCAGCCAAGGCAGGGCCACAGATACGCAGTATTTT
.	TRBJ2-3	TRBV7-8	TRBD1	CASSLEQGGGTDTQYF	TGTGCCAGCAGCTTAGAACAGGGGGGAGGCACAGATACGCAGTATTTT
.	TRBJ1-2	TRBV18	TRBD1	CASSPGTGTSNYGYTF	TGTGCCAGCTCACCAGGGACAGGGACTAGCAACTATGGCTACACCTTC
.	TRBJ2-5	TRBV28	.	CASSFDPRGRGETQYF	TGTGCCAGCAGTTTTGACCCGAGGGGAAGGGGAGAGACCCAGTACTTC
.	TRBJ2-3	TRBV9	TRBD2	CASSHTRGLAATDTQYF	TGTGCCAGCAGCCATACTCGGGGACTAGCAGCGACAGATACGCAGTATTTT
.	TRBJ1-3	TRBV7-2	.	CASSSQDSGNTIYF	TGTGCCAGCAGCTCCCAGGACTCTGGAAACACCATATATTTT
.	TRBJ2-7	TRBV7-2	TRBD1	CASSLGRGQGTVSSYEQYF	TGTGCCAGCAGCTTAGGACGGGGACAGGGAACGGTTAGCTCCTACGAGCAGTACTTC
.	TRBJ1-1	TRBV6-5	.	CASSYMRGPMNTEAFF	TGTGCCAGCAGTTACATGCGGGGGCCCATGAACACTGAAGCTTTCTTT
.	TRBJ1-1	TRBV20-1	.	CSARDVRDAFF	TGCAGTGCTAGAGATGTAAGGGACGCTTTCTTT
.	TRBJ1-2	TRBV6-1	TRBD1	CASSEGTGDGYTF	TGTGCCAGCAGTGAAGGGACAGGGGATGGCTACACCTTC
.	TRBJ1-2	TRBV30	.	CAWSVHLGSNYGYTF	TGTGCCTGGAGTGTACACCTGGGCTCTAACTATGGCTACACCTTC
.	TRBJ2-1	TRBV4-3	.	CASSQAEGSYNEQFF	TGCGCCAGCAGCCAAGCGGAAGGCTCCTACAATGAGCAGTTCTTC
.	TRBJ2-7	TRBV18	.	CASSQQGSYEQYF	TGTGCCAGCTCACAGCAGGGGTCCTACGAGCAGTACTTC
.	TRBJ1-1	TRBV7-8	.	CASSPLGMNTEAFF	TGTGCCAGCAGCCCTCTCGGGATGAACACTGAAGCTTTCTTT
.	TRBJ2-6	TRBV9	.	CASSGAGANVLTF	TGTGCCAGCAGCGGAGCTGGGGCCAACGTCCTGACTTTC
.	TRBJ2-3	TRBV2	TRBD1	CASAQGGSTDTQYF	TGTGCCAGCGCACAGGGGGGAAGCACAGATACGCAGTATTTT
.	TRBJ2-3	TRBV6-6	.	CATRWWPGDTQYF	TGTGCCACCCGGTGGTGGCCCGGAGATACGCAGTATTTT
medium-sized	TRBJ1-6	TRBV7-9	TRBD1	CASSPPGQSNSPLHF	TGTGCCAGCAGCCCCCCGGGACAGTCTAATTCACCCCTCCACTTT
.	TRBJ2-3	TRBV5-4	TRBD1	CASSLWTGDLTDTQYF	TGTGCCAGCAGCTTATGGACAGGGGATCTCACAGATACGCAGTATTTT
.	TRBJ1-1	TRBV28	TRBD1	CASRSGQLNTEAFF	TGTGCCAGCAGGTCGGGACAGCTGAACACTGAAGCTTTCTTT
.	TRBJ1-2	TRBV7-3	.	CASSLQGMSYTF	TGTGCCAGCAGCTTGCAGGGAATGAGCTACACCTTC
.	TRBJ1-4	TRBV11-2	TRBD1	CASSPTGTANEKLFF	TGTGCCAGCAGCCCGACGGGGACAGCTAATGAAAAACTGTTTTTT
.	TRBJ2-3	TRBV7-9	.	CASSVARPQDTQYF	TGTGCCAGCAGCGTAGCCAGACCTCAAGATACGCAGTATTTT
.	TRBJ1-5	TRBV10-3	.	CAISESRAGNQPQHF	TGTGCCATCAGTGAGTCGAGGGCTGGCAATCAGCCCCAGCATTTT
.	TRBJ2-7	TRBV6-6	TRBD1	CASSYPGQGGYEQYF	TGTGCCAGCAGTTACCCGGGACAGGGGGGATACGAGCAGTACTTC
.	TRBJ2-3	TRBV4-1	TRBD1	CASSYRTGPRDTQYF	TGCGCCAGCAGTTACCGGACAGGGCCGCGGGATACGCAGTATTTT
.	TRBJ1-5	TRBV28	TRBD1	CASLVGTGVPRPQHF	TGTGCCAGCCTTGTCGGGACAGGGGTGCCAAGGCCCCAGCATTTT
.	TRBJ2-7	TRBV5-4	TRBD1	CASSLDLDRAGYEQYF	TGTGCCAGCAGCTTGGATCTGGACAGGGCGGGCTACGAGCAGTACTTC
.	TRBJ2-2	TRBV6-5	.	CASSYRPLDTGELFF	TGTGCCAGCAGTTACAGGCCTTTGGACACCGGGGAGCTGTTTTTT
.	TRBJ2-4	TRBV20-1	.	CSSIYLNIQYF	TGCAGTTCTATCTACCTGAACATTCAGTACTTC
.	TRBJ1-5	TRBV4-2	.	CASSQDRSNQPQHF	TGTGCCAGCAGCCAAGATCGGAGCAATCAGCCCCAGCATTTT
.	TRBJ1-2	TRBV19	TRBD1	CASSKKDRGVGYGYTF	TGTGCCAGTAGTAAAAAAGACAGGGGGGTTGGCTATGGCTACACCTTC
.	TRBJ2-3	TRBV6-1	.	CASSAGQGSTDTQYF	TGTGCCAGCAGTGCCGGGCAGGGGAGCACAGATACGCAGTATTTT
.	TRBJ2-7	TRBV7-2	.	CASSLDQGALREQYF	TGTGCCAGCAGCTTAGATCAGGGTGCTTTGCGCGAGCAGTACTTC
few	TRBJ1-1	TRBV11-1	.	CASSFTGNTEAFF	TGTGCCAGCAGCTTTACAGGTAACACTGAAGCTTTCTTT
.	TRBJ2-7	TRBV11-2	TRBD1	CASSTGQGAREQYF	TGTGCCAGCAGCACTGGACAGGGGGCTAGAGAGCAGTACTTC
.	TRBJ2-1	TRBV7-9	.	CASSRLENEQFF	TGTGCCAGCAGTCGTCTGGAGAATGAGCAGTTCTTC
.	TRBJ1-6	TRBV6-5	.	CASSYTGPNLMSPLHF	TGTGCCAGCAGTTACACCGGACCGAATCTTATGTCACCCCTCCACTTT
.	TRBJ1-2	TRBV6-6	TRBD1	CASSYSGTGLDGYTF	TGTGCCAGCAGCTACTCCGGGACAGGGCTAGATGGCTACACCTTC
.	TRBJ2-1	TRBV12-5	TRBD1	CASGHGTGREQFF	TGTGCTAGTGGCCACGGGACAGGGAGGGAGCAGTTCTTC
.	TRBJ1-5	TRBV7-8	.	CASSLGRDGSQHF	TGTGCCAGCAGCTTAGGGCGGGACGGCTCCCAGCATTTT
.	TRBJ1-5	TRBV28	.	CASSFNPQPQHF	TGTGCCAGCAGTTTCAATCCACAGCCCCAGCATTTT
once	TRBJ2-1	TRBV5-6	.	CASSSASSYNEQFF	TGTGCCAGCAGCTCCGCAAGCTCCTACAATGAGCAGTTCTTC
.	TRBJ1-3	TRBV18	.	CASSLGDDDSGNTIYF	TGTGCCAGCTCACTGGGTGATGATGACTCTGGAAACACCATATATTTT
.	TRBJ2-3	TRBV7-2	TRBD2	CASSLDRKAGAGDTQYF	TGTGCCAGCAGCTTAGACAGAAAAGCGGGGGCGGGAGATACGCAGTATTTT
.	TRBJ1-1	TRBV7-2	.	CASSGDFRRFAFF	TGTGCCAGCAGTGGCGACTTCCGGAGGTTCGCTTTCTTT
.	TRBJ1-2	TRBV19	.	CASSKTAQRSYGYTF	TGTGCCAGTAGCAAAACTGCACAGAGATCTTATGGCTACACCTTC
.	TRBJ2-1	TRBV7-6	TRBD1	CASSFRTGSSYNEQFF	TGTGCCAGCAGCTTTCGGACAGGGAGCTCCTACAATGAGCAGTTCTTC
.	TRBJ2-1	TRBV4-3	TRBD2	CASSQDLLAGGAYEQFF	TGCGCCAGCAGCCAAGATTTACTAGCGGGGGGGGCCTATGAGCAGTTCTTC
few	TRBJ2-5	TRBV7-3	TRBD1	CASSLTGTGGETQYF	TGTGCCAGCAGCTTAACCGGGACAGGGGGGGAGACCCAGTACTTC